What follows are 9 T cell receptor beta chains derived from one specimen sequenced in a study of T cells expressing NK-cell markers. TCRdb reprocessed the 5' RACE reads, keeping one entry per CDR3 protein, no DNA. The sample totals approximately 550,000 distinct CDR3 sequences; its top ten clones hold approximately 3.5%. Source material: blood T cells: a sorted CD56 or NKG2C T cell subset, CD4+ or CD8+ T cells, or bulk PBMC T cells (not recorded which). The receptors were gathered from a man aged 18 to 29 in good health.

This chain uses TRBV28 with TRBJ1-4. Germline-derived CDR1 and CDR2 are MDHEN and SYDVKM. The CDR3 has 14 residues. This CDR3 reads CASSLVADDLRVFF.

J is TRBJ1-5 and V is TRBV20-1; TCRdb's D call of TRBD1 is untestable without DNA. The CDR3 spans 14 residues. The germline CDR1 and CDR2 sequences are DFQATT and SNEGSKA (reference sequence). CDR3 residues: CSATPGTGQQPQHF.

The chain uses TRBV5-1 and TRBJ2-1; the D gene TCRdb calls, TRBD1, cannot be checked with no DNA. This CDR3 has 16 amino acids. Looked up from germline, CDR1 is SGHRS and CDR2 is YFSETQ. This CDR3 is CASSTGQGRDRNEQFF. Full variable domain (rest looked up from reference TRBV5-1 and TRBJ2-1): KAGVTQTPRYLIKTRGQQVTLSCSPISGHRSVSWYQQTPGQGLQFLFEYFSETQRNKGNFPGRFSGRQFSNSRSEMNVSTLELGDSALYLCASSTGQGRDRNEQFFGPGTRLTVL.

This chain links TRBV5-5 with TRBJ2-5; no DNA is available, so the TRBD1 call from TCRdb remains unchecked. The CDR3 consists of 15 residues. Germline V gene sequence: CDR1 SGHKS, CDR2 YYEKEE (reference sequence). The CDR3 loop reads CASSPRGVGQETQYF.

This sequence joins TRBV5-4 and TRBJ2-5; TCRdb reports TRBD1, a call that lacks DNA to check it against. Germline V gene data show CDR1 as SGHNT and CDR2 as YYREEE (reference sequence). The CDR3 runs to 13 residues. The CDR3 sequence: CAHSFQGRETQYF.

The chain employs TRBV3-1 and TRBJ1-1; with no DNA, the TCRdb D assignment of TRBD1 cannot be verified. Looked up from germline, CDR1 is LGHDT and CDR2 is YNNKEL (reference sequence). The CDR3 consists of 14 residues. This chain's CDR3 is CASSPQSGTIPAFF.

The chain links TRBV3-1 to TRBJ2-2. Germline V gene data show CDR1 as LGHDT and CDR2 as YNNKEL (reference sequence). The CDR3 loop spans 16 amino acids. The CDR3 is CASSATDGINTGELFF.

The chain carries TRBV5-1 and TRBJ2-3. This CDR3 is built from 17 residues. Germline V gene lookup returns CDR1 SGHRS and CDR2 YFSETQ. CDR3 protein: CASSLGLLGGGTDTQYF.

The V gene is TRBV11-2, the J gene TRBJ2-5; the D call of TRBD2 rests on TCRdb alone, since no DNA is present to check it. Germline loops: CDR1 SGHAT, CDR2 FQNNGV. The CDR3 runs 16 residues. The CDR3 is CASSSLAGGLKETQYF.